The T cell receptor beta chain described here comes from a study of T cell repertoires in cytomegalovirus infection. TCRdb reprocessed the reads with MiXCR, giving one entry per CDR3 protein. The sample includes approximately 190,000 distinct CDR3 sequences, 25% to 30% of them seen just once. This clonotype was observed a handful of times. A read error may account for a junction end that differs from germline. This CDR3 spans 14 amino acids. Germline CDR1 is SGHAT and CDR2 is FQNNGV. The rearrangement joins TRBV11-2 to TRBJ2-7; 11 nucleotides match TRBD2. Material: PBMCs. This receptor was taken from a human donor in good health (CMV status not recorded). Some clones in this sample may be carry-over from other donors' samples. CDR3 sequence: CASSSSGGPGEQYF. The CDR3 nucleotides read TGCGCCAGCAGCTCTAGCGGGGGGCCTGGGGAGCAGTACTTC.